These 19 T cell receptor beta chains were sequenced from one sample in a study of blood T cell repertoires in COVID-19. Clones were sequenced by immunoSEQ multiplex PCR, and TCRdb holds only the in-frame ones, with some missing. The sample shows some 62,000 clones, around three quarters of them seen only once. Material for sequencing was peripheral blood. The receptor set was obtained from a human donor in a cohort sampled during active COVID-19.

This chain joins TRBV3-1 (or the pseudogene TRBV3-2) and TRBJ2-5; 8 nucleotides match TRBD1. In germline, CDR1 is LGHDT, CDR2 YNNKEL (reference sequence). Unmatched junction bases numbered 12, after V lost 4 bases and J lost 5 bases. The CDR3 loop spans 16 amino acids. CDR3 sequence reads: CASSLRQGRAKETQYF. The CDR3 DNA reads TGTGCCAGCAGCCTACGACAGGGGAGAGCGAAGGAGACCCAGTACTTC.

The CDR3 reads CATSDPTTEQFF. The CDR3 nucleotides read TGTGCCACCAGTGATCCTACGACAGAGCAGTTCTTC. This chain connects TRBV24-1 to TRBJ2-1; D gene unclear. The germline gives CDR1 KGHDR, CDR2 SFDVKD. V lost 3 bases to trimming and J lost 10 bases, with 9 bases between them. The length of the CDR3 is 12 residues.

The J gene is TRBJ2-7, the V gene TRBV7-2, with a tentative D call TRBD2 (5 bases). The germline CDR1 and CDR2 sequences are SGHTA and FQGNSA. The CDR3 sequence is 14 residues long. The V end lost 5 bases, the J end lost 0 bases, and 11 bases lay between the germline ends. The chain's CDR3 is CASSPNRDSYEQYF. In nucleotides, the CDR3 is TGTGCCAGCAGCCCCAACCGGGACTCCTACGAGCAGTACTTC.

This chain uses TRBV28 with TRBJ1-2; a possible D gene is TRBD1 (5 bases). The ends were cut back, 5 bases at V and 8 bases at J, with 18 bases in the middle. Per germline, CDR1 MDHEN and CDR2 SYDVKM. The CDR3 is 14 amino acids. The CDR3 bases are TGTGCCAGCAGTCCCTCGAGCGGGGCGGACGGCTACACCTTC. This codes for CASSPSSGADGYTF.

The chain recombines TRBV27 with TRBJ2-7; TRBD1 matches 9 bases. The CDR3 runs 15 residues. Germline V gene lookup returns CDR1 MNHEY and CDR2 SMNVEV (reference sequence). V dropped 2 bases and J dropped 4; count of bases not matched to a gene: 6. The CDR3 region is CASSLKPGQGYEQYF. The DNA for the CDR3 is TGTGCCAGCAGTTTAAAACCGGGACAGGGTTACGAGCAGTACTTC.

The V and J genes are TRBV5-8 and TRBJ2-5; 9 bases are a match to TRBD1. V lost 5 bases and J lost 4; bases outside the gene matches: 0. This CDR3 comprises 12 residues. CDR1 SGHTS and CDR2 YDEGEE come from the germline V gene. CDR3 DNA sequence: TGTGCCAGCAGGGGACAGGGAGAGACCCAGTACTTC. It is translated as CASRGQGETQYF.

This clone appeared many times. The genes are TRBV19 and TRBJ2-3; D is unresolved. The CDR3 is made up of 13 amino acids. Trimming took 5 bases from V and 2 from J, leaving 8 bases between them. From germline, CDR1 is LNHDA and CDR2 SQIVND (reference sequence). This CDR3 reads CASSYTITDTQYF. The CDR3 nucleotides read TGTGCCAGTAGTTACACCATCACAGATACGCAGTATTTT.

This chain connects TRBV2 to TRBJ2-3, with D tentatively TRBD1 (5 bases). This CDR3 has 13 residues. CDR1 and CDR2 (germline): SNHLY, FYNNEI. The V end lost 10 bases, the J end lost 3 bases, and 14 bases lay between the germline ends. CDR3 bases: TGTGCCACAGGGTACCGACAGACAGATACGCAGTATTTT. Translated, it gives CATGYRQTDTQYF.

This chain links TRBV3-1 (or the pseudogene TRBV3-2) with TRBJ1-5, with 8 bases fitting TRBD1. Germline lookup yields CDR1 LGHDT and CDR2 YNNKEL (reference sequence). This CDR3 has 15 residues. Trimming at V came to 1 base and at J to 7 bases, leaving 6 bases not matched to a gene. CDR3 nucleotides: TGTGCCAGCAGCCAAGGGCAGGGGGCTTGGCAGCCCCAGCATTTT. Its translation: CASSQGQGAWQPQHF.

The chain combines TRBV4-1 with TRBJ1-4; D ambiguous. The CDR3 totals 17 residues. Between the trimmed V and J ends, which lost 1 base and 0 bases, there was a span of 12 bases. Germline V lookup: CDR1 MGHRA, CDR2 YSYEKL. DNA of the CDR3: TGCGCCAGCAGCCAAGGCGGTGGTATCGCAACTAATGAAAAACTGTTTTTT. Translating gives CASSQGGGIATNEKLFF.

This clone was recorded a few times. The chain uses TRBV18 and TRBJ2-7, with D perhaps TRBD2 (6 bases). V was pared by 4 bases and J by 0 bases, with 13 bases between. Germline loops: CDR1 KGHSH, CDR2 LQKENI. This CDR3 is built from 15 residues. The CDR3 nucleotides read TGTGCCAGCTCACAGGGCGGGGCCCCCTCCTACGAGCAGTACTTC. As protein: CASSQGGAPSYEQYF.

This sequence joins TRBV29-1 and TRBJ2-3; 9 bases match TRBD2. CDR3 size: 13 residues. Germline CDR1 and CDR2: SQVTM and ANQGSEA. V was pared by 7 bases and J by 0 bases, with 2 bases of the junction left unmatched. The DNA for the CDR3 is TGCAGCGAGCGGGGGGTGAGCACAGATACGCAGTATTTT. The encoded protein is CSERGVSTDTQYF.

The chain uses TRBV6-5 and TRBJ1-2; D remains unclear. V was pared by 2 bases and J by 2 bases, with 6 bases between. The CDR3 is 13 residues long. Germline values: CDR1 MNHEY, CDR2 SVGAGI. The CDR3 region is CASSYDNNYGYTF. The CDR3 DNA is TGTGCCAGCAGTTACGACAACAACTATGGCTACACCTTC.

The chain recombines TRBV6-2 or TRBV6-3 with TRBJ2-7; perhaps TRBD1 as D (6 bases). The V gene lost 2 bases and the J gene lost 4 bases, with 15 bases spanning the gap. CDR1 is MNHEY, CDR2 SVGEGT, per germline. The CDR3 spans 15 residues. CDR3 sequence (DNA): TGTGCCAGCAGTTACGGGGGCCTCGAAGCGTACGAGCAGTACTTC. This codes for CASSYGGLEAYEQYF.

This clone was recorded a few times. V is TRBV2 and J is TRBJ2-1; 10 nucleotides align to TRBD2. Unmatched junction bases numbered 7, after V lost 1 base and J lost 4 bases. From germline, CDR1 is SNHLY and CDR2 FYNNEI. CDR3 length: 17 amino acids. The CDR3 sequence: CASSEDLSGGTYNEQFF. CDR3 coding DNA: TGTGCCAGCAGTGAAGATCTTAGCGGGGGGACATACAATGAGCAGTTCTTC.

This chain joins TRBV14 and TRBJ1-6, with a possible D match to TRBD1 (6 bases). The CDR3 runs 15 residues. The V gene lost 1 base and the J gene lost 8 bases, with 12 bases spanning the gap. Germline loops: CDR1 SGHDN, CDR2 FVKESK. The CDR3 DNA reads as TGTGCCAGCAGCCAAGCTCAGGGGAACTATTCACCCCTCCACTTT. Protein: CASSQAQGNYSPLHF.

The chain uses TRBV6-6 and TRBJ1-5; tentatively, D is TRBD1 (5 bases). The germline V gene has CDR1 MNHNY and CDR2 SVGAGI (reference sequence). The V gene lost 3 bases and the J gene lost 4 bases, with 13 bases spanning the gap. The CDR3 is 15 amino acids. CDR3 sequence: CASSYPVDRNQPQHF. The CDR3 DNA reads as TGTGCCAGCAGTTATCCAGTCGACAGAAATCAGCCCCAGCATTTT.

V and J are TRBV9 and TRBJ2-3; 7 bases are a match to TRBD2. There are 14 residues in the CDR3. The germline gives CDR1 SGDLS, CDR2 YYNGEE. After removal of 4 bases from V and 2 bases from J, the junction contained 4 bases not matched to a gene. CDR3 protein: CASSPRGVTDTQYF. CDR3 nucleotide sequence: TGTGCCAGCAGCCCCCGGGGGGTCACAGATACGCAGTATTTT.

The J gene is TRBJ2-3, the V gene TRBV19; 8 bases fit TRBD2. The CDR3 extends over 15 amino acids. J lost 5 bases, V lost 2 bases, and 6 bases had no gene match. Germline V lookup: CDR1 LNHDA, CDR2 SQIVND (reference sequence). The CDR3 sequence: CASSIPGGAGDTQYF. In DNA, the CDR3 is TGTGCCAGTAGTATACCCGGGGGGGCCGGAGATACGCAGTATTTT. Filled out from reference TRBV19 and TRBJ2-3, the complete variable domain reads DGGITQSPKYLFRKEGQNVTLSCEQNLNHDAMYWYRQDPGQGLRLIYYSQIVNDFQKGDIAEGYSVSREKKESFPLTVTSAQKNPTAFYLCASSIPGGAGDTQYFGPGTRLTVL.